This T cell receptor beta chain was profiled in a study of technical replicates of blood from a handful of donors. TCRdb keeps only in-frame clones here, not all; method: immunoSEQ multiplex PCR. Of 17,000 or so clones listed, 86% were seen once; the top ten hold 9.5% to 11%. The source of this sequence is a human donor in good health. The specimen sequenced was PBMCs.

CDR3 amino acids: CASSPRQGYTIYF. In DNA, the CDR3 is TGTGCCAGCAGCCCCCGACAGGGCTACACCATATATTTT. V gene TRBV21-1 combines with J gene TRBJ1-3; the D call in the table, TRBD1, was not verified against the DNA. TRBV21-1 is shown as a pseudogene. This CDR3 region has 13 residues.